The clone carrying this TCR beta chain was seen a handful of times. An end of the junction differs from the germline gene, which may be a read error. Researchers ran the PCR with 60 Vbeta and 13 Jbeta primers. The table came from immunoSEQ multiplex PCR; TCRdb's copy has only in-frame clones and leaves some out. Of 150,000 to 200,000 clones listed, 70% to 90% are singletons. The data derive from a study of cytomegalovirus exposure and HLA in healthy donors. Across the whole study: Samples from HLA-typed donors yielded 85 million to 95 million unique TCRs in an early data release.

Germline V lookup: CDR1 MNHEY, CDR2 SVGAGI. This CDR3 is 13 amino acids long. This clonotype was obtained from a girl aged 10 to 17 in good health and CMV-seropositive. V is TRBV6-5 and J is TRBJ2-5; D is perhaps TRBD1 (6 bases). The sequenced sample consisted of PBMCs. CDR3 in DNA: TGTGCCAGCAGTGTCCCAAAACAGGGCGCTCGTAACTTC. Translating gives CASSVPKQGARNF.